The 27 T cell receptor beta chains below were found in one sample sequenced in a study of response to subunit inactivated influenza vaccine. TCRdb re-analysed the RT-PCR reads in MiXCR, keeping a single row per CDR3 protein. This sample carries more than 500,000 distinct CDR3 sequences, roughly 12% of them seen once, and the ten largest clones take more than 9.5%. The sample also formed part of further work on T cells expressing NK-cell markers. That publication notes: The cDNA for TCR beta came from 5'RACE template switching with UMIs.

This specimen consisted of PBMCs from blood, obtained on the day of vaccination. The source is a man aged 50-59 years who received an inactivated influenza vaccine.

In this sample, this clonotype turned up a few times. The chain employs TRBV9 and TRBJ1-3; D unresolved. The CDR3 runs 15 residues. V was pared by 3 bases and J by 0 bases, with 10 bases between. Germline V gives CDR1 SGDLS, CDR2 YYNGEE. Here the CDR3 reads CASSDRRDSGNTIYF. The CDR3 nucleotides read TGTGCCAGCAGCGACAGACGTGACTCTGGAAACACCATATATTTT. The full variable domain, its missing parts supplied by reference TRBV9 and TRBJ1-3, is DSGVTQTPKHLITATGQRVTLRCSPRSGDLSVYWYQQSLDQGLQFLIQYYNGEERAKGNILERFSAQQFPDLHSELNLSSLELGDSALYFCASSDRRDSGNTIYFGEGSWLTVV.

The chain combines TRBV20-1 with TRBJ2-1; tentatively, D is TRBD2 (6 bases). This CDR3 has 15 residues. Germline V gene data show CDR1 as DFQATT and CDR2 as SNEGSKA (reference sequence). Trimming took off 0 bases at V and 0 bases at J, with 9 bases between the two ends. CDR3: CSAREAGLSYNEQFF. In DNA form, the CDR3 reads TGCAGTGCTAGAGAGGCGGGGCTCTCCTACAATGAGCAGTTCTTC.

This clonotype was counted at least ten times. V gene TRBV12-3 or TRBV12-4 combines with J gene TRBJ2-1; D possibly corresponds to TRBD2 (5 bases). The ends were cut back, 1 base at V and 6 bases at J, with 19 bases in the middle. CDR3 length equals 17 residues. The CDR3 DNA reads as TGTGCCAGCAGTTTAGGGGCAGGAGGCCGGGGTTTCAATGAGCAGTTCTTC. It specifies CASSLGAGGRGFNEQFF.

This clonotype was seen more than once but under ten times. The chain employs TRBV25-1 and TRBJ2-2, with TRBD1 as a possible D gene (6 bases). This CDR3 is built from 14 residues. V lost 6 bases, J lost 5 bases, and 13 bases lay in between. CDR1 and CDR2 from the germline V gene are MGHDK and SYGVNS. This CDR3 reads CASRQGSGTGELFF. CDR3 DNA: TGTGCCAGCAGACAGGGATCAGGGACCGGGGAGCTGTTTTTT.

The chain employs TRBV5-1 and TRBJ1-1, with D tentatively TRBD1 (6 bases). There are 15 residues in the CDR3. Trimming left V 3 bases short and J 4 bases short, with 16 bases between. Per germline, CDR1 SGHRS and CDR2 YFSETQ. The CDR3 loop is CASSSPQGSGTEAFF. The CDR3, as DNA: TGCGCCAGCAGCTCCCCACAGGGAAGCGGCACTGAAGCTTTCTTT.

The sample holds a few counts of this clonotype. The chain joins TRBV27 to TRBJ2-3; TRBD1 or TRBD2 may be the D gene (6 bases each). Trimming removed 3 bases at V and 1 base at J, with 11 bases between. This CDR3 spans 15 amino acids. Germline V CDR1 and CDR2: MNHEY, SMNVEV (reference sequence). CDR3 bases: TGTGCCAGCAGTTTTGCGGGACACCGCACAGATACGCAGTATTTT. It yields the protein CASSFAGHRTDTQYF.

This clonotype was detected only a few times. CDR3 DNA: TGTGCCAGCAGTTTAAAGCCATCTGAAGCTTTCTTT. Amino acid sequence: CASSLKPSEAFF. This chain links TRBV28 with TRBJ1-1, with D unresolved. This CDR3 has 12 residues. V lost 2 bases and J lost 6, with 7 bases in between. CDR1 MDHEN and CDR2 SYDVKM come from the germline V gene.

There are a few counts of this clonotype. The rearrangement links TRBV3-1 to TRBJ2-1; perhaps TRBD2 as D (5 bases). Trimming shortened V by 4 bases and J by 7 bases, and 11 bases separated the two germline ends. The germline gives CDR1 LGHDT, CDR2 YNNKEL (reference sequence). The CDR3 is 13 amino acids. The CDR3 bases are TGTGCCAGCAGCCGCGCAGGAGGAAATGAGCAGTTCTTC. Translated: CASSRAGGNEQFF.

This clonotype showed up just a few times. The V call is TRBV20-1, the J call TRBJ2-1; D not certain. The CDR3 contains 14 residues. CDR1 is DFQATT, CDR2 SNEGSKA, per germline (reference sequence). V shed 1 base and J shed 0 bases, with 7 bases lying between them. In DNA form, the CDR3 reads TGCAGTGCTAGAGGGCCTAGCTCCTACAATGAGCAGTTCTTC. Its translation is CSARGPSSYNEQFF.

This chain joins TRBV5-1 and TRBJ1-1; D is uncertain. Trimming stripped 2 bases from V and 4 bases from J, with 21 bases between. CDR3 length: 17 residues. Germline CDR1 SGHRS, CDR2 YFSETQ. The CDR3 protein is CASSFSPYGEFFTEAFF. CDR3 DNA: TGCGCCAGCAGCTTTTCCCCTTATGGGGAGTTTTTCACTGAAGCTTTCTTT. The full variable domain, with the rest looked up from reference TRBV5-1 and TRBJ1-1, is KAGVTQTPRYLIKTRGQQVTLSCSPISGHRSVSWYQQTPGQGLQFLFEYFSETQRNKGNFPGRFSGRQFSNSRSEMNVSTLELGDSALYLCASSFSPYGEFFTEAFFGQGTRLTVV.

V usage is TRBV7-9 and J usage is TRBJ1-1; unclear D gene. Germline loops: CDR1 SEHNR, CDR2 FQNEAQ (reference sequence). The V end was cut by 5 bases, the J end by 3 bases, with 19 bases between. The CDR3 spans 16 residues. As DNA, the CDR3 is TGTGCCAGCAGCATAGTATTGAGGCTCCGGGACACTGAAGCTTTCTTT. Translated: CASSIVLRLRDTEAFF.

J is TRBJ1-6 and V is TRBV6-5, with D perhaps matching TRBD1 (5 bases). Germline lookup yields CDR1 MNHEY and CDR2 SVGAGI. The CDR3 sequence is 15 residues long. Trimming shortened V by 4 bases and J by 3 bases, and 10 bases separated the two germline ends. This chain's CDR3 is CASSSTGHYNSPLHF. The CDR3 DNA sequence: TGTGCCAGCAGTTCGACGGGGCACTATAATTCACCCCTCCACTTT.

In this sample, this clonotype turned up a few times. Compared with germline, one end of the junction differs, possibly owing to a read error. This chain uses TRBV7-8 with TRBJ2-1, with unresolved D. Germline values: CDR1 SGHVS, CDR2 FQNEAQ. The CDR3 sequence is 16 residues long. This CDR3 reads CASRLAGPSSYNEQFF. In nucleotides, the CDR3 is TGTGCCAGCAGATTAGCCGGGCCCAGCTCCTACAATGAGCAGTTCTTC.

This chain joins TRBV12-3 or TRBV12-4 and TRBJ2-1; the match to TRBD2 covers 9 bases. V lost 3 bases, J lost 10 bases, and 10 bases stayed unmatched. This CDR3 spans 15 amino acids. CDR3 coding DNA: TGTGCCAGCAGTTTTGAAGGCGGGAGGGCCAAGGAGCAGTTCTTC. Its protein is CASSFEGGRAKEQFF.

In this sample, this clonotype turned up a few times. This chain links TRBV16 with TRBJ2-3; no definite D call. The CDR3 contains 14 residues. CDR1 KGHSY and CDR2 FQNENV come from the germline V gene. V lost 3 bases to trimming and J lost 9 bases, with 16 bases between them. This CDR3 is CASSHFTEEYTQYF. Written as DNA, the CDR3 is TGTGCCAGCAGCCATTTTACAGAGGAATACACGCAGTATTTT.

In this sample, this clonotype turned up a few times. The V and J genes are TRBV5-1 and TRBJ2-1; D call uncertain. CDR1 is SGHRS and CDR2 is YFSETQ in the germline V gene. Between the trimmed V and J ends, which lost 4 bases and 5 bases, there was a span of 13 bases. The CDR3 loop spans 14 amino acids. CDR3: CASSPGLGNNEQFF. DNA for the CDR3: TGCGCCAGCAGCCCCGGGCTGGGGAACAATGAGCAGTTCTTC. Drawing the rest from reference TRBV5-1 and TRBJ2-1, the complete variable domain is KAGVTQTPRYLIKTRGQQVTLSCSPISGHRSVSWYQQTPGQGLQFLFEYFSETQRNKGNFPGRFSGRQFSNSRSEMNVSTLELGDSALYLCASSPGLGNNEQFFGPGTRLTVL.

This chain links TRBV12-3 or TRBV12-4 with TRBJ1-3; the match to TRBD1 covers 8 bases. V was pared by 1 base and J by 7 bases, with 6 bases of the junction left unmatched. This CDR3 is built from 15 residues. CDR3: CASSLGPGGMNTIYF. The DNA for the CDR3 is TGTGCCAGCAGTTTAGGCCCAGGGGGCATGAACACCATATATTTT.

This clonotype was detected a few times. The CDR3 protein is CASSPGPGPMISGANVLTF. The DNA of the CDR3 is TGCGCCAGCAGCCCGGGTCCAGGGCCGATGATCTCTGGGGCCAACGTCCTGACTTTC. This chain connects TRBV5-1 to TRBJ2-6; a possible D gene is TRBD1 (5 bases). The V end was cut by 4 bases, the J end by 0 bases, with 20 bases between. The CDR3 contains 19 residues. Germline CDR1 SGHRS, CDR2 YFSETQ.

V usage is TRBV15 and J usage is TRBJ2-7; 8 bases are shared with TRBD1. V was pared by 5 bases and J by 4 bases, with 7 bases of the junction left unmatched. This CDR3 region has 14 residues. Germline CDR1 LNHNV, CDR2 YYDKDF (reference sequence). The CDR3 loop reads CATSPRQGAYEQYF. In DNA, the CDR3 is TGTGCCACCAGCCCCCGTCAGGGGGCTTACGAGCAGTACTTC.

The chain recombines TRBV11-2 with TRBJ2-7, with unresolved D. With 6 bases removed from V and 1 base from J, the gap between germline ends came to 13 bases. In germline, CDR1 is SGHAT, CDR2 FQNNGV. The CDR3 length is 14 residues. The CDR3 nucleotides read TGTGCCAGCAGAAACTCCCGACTGTCCTACGAGCAGTACTTC. Translated: CASRNSRLSYEQYF. Together with reference TRBV11-2 and TRBJ2-7, the CDR3 gives the full variable domain: EAGVAQSPRYKIIEKRQSVAFWCNPISGHATLYWYQQILGQGPKLLIQFQNNGVVDDSQLPKDRFSAERLKGVDSTLKIQPAKLEDSAVYLCASRNSRLSYEQYFGPGTRLTVT.

This clonotype was counted a few times. The chain couples TRBV7-9 to TRBJ1-1, with no clear D. CDR3 length: 14 amino acids. Trimming left V 5 bases short and J 5 bases short, with 15 bases between. CDR1 is SEHNR, CDR2 FQNEAQ, per germline (reference sequence). The CDR3 spells CASSISAGETEAFF. CDR3 DNA sequence: TGTGCCAGCAGCATTAGCGCCGGGGAAACTGAAGCTTTCTTT.

Many counts were recorded for this clonotype. The V gene is TRBV19, the J gene TRBJ1-1; possible D gene TRBD1, 6 bases. This CDR3 has 13 amino acids. In germline, CDR1 is LNHDA, CDR2 SQIVND (reference sequence). V lost 6 bases and J lost 3, with 11 bases in between. As DNA, the CDR3 is TGTGCCAGTAGGGGGGCGAGGTACACTGAAGCTTTCTTT. It codes for CASRGARYTEAFF.

In nucleotides, the CDR3 is TGCAGTGCTAGAGATCATGGTCTAGCGGGAGGAAGTGGGGCCAACGTCCTGACTTTC. It is translated as CSARDHGLAGGSGANVLTF. The V gene is TRBV20-1, the J gene TRBJ2-6; 11 nucleotides line up with TRBD2. The ends lost 0 bases at V and 3 bases at J; junction bases unmatched: 10. CDR1 and CDR2 (germline): DFQATT, SNEGSKA (reference sequence). The CDR3 runs 19 residues.

The table lists this clonotype with many counts. The chain employs TRBV5-1 and TRBJ1-2; 8 bases are shared with TRBD1. Per the germline V gene, CDR1 is SGHRS and CDR2 is YFSETQ. The CDR3 is 13 residues long. The V segment lost 5 bases and the J segment 3 bases; nucleotides outside the gene matches: 3. Here the CDR3 DNA reads TGCGCCAGCAGTGCAGGGGGCGACTATGGCTACACCTTC. Its protein product is CASSAGGDYGYTF. The full variable domain, with the rest looked up from reference TRBV5-1 and TRBJ1-2, is KAGVTQTPRYLIKTRGQQVTLSCSPISGHRSVSWYQQTPGQGLQFLFEYFSETQRNKGNFPGRFSGRQFSNSRSEMNVSTLELGDSALYLCASSAGGDYGYTFGSGTRLTVV.

There are many counts of this clonotype. The J gene is TRBJ2-1, the V gene TRBV24-1, with D tentatively TRBD1 (5 bases). The V gene's germline CDR1 is KGHDR and CDR2 SFDVKD. The CDR3 has 16 amino acids. Trimming removed 1 base at V and 0 bases at J, with 9 bases between. The CDR3 coding sequence is TGTGCCACCAGTGATTTACAGGCCGACTCCTACAATGAGCAGTTCTTC. This encodes CATSDLQADSYNEQFF.

The sample holds many counts of this clonotype. The chain uses TRBV7-9 and TRBJ1-2, with D possibly being TRBD1 (5 bases). V dropped 5 bases and J dropped 8 bases, with 15 bases sitting between them. The CDR3 is 13 residues long. Germline values: CDR1 SEHNR, CDR2 FQNEAQ (reference sequence). DNA of the CDR3: TGTGCCAGCAGCCCGACCAGGGAACGCGGCTACACCTTC. Amino acids: CASSPTRERGYTF. Based on the CDR3 plus reference TRBV7-9 and TRBJ1-2, the full variable domain is DTGVSQNPRHKITKRGQNVTFRCDPISEHNRLYWYRQTLGQGPEFLTYFQNEAQLEKSRLLSDRFSAERPKGSFSTLEIQRTEQGDSAMYLCASSPTRERGYTFGSGTRLTVV.

This clonotype was counted between two and nine times. V is TRBV29-1 and J is TRBJ2-5, with a possible D match to TRBD1 (6 bases). CDR1 is SQVTM and CDR2 is ANQGSEA in the germline V gene. The CDR3 loop spans 12 amino acids. DNA of the CDR3: TGCAGTTCCGCCGGGACACAAGAGACCCAGTACTTC. Its protein product is CSSAGTQETQYF.